The 6 T cell receptor beta chains below come from one sample, sequenced in a study of cytomegalovirus exposure and HLA in healthy donors. Primers included in the PCR were 60 Vbeta and 13 Jbeta primers. The assay was immunoSEQ multiplex PCR, and TCRdb's table has in-frame clones only and misses some. The sample includes some 200,000 clones, around 74% of them seen just once. The sample taken for sequencing was PBMCs. The source is a female donor in good health and CMV-seronegative.

The V and J genes are TRBV5-8 and TRBJ2-4, with a tentative D call TRBD1 (6 bases). The CDR3 spans 16 residues. Germline V lookup: CDR1 SGHTS, CDR2 YDEGEE. V lost 4 bases, J lost 4 bases, and 18 bases lay in between. The CDR3 is CASSLELDSRKNIQYF. The CDR3 DNA follows: TGTGCCAGCAGCCTGGAGTTGGACAGCCGGAAAAACATTCAGTACTTC.

This rearrangement joins TRBV10-1 to TRBJ2-1, with D possibly matching TRBD2 (5 bases). Per the germline V gene, CDR1 is WNHNN and CDR2 is SYGVQD (reference sequence). V was cut by 3 bases and J by 0 bases, with 15 bases left in between. CDR3 length: 17 amino acids. The CDR3 here is CASSDPLSGSSYNEQFF. The CDR3, as DNA: TGCGCCAGCAGTGACCCCCTAAGCGGCAGCTCCTACAATGAGCAGTTCTTC.

The chain uses TRBV4-1 and TRBJ2-1; 13 nucleotides line up with TRBD2. After removal of 4 bases from V and 9 bases from J, the junction contained 6 bases not matched to a gene. The CDR3 has 15 amino acids. The germline V gene has CDR1 MGHRA and CDR2 YSYEKL. The CDR3: CASSLSGLAGFEQFF. The CDR3 DNA reads TGCGCCAGCAGCCTTTCGGGACTAGCGGGGTTTGAGCAGTTCTTC.

The V call is TRBV19, the J call TRBJ1-3; no definite D call. V was pared by 3 bases and J by 0 bases, with 9 bases between. Per germline, CDR1 LNHDA and CDR2 SQIVND (reference sequence). This CDR3 region has 15 residues. CDR3 nucleotides: TGTGCCAGTAGTATTATGGCAAGCTCTGGAAACACCATATATTTT. Amino acids: CASSIMASSGNTIYF.

CDR3 bases: TGTGCCAGCAGGCGACAGGGGAGGGATGAAAAACTGTTTTTT. Protein sequence: CASRRQGRDEKLFF. The chain uses TRBV6-5 and TRBJ1-4, with TRBD1 matching 8 bases. The ends lost 6 bases at V and 6 bases at J; junction bases unmatched: 6. The CDR3 runs to 14 residues. Germline CDR1 MNHEY, CDR2 SVGAGI.

The J gene is TRBJ2-3, the V gene TRBV19, with TRBD2 identical over 14 bases. V trimming: 5 bases; J trimming: 4 bases; junction bases outside the gene matches: 5. The CDR3 totals 16 residues. Germline V gene lookup returns CDR1 LNHDA and CDR2 SQIVND (reference sequence). The chain's CDR3 is CASSAGTSGGADTQYF. DNA for the CDR3: TGTGCCAGTAGTGCCGGGACTAGCGGGGGTGCAGATACGCAGTATTTT.